A single sample is the source of the 8 T cell receptor beta chains below, sequenced in a study of T cells expressing NK-cell markers. TCRdb reprocessed the 5' RACE reads, keeping one entry per CDR3 protein, no DNA. Recorded for this sample: about 460,000 distinct CDR3 sequences. The source material was blood T cells: a sorted CD56 or NKG2C T cell subset, CD4+ or CD8+ T cells, or bulk PBMC T cells (not recorded which). The receptors come from a woman aged 45-60 years in good health.

The chain joins TRBV29-1 to TRBJ2-3; TCRdb's assignment of TRBD2 cannot be checked, as there is no DNA. The CDR3 runs to 15 residues. Germline V gene sequence: CDR1 SQVTM, CDR2 ANQGSEA. The chain's CDR3 is CSVAGGGGSTDTQYF.

The rearrangement links TRBV18 to TRBJ2-3; lacking DNA, the TRBD2 call made by TCRdb goes unchecked. Germline-derived CDR1 and CDR2 are KGHSH and LQKENI. The CDR3 loop spans 14 amino acids. The CDR3 spells CASSQLGLTDTQYF.

The chain combines TRBV2 with TRBJ1-5. The CDR3 is made up of 15 amino acids. Per germline, CDR1 SNHLY and CDR2 FYNNEI. CDR3 protein: CASSVSGGLNQPQHF. Using reference TRBV2 and TRBJ1-5 for the parts outside the CDR3, the full variable domain is EPEVTQTPSHQVTQMGQEVILRCVPISNHLYFYWYRQILGQKVEFLVSFYNNEISEKSEIFDDQFSVERPDGSNFTLKIRSTKLEDSAMYFCASSVSGGLNQPQHFGDGTRLSIL.

J is TRBJ2-1 and V is TRBV4-1; TCRdb's assignment of TRBD1 cannot be checked, as there is no DNA. The CDR3 covers 17 residues. Germline V gives CDR1 MGHRA, CDR2 YSYEKL. The CDR3 loop is CASSQDQGANPYNEQFF.

This chain connects TRBV5-1 to TRBJ2-5; checking the TCRdb D call of TRBD1 is not possible without DNA. The V gene's germline CDR1 is SGHRS and CDR2 YFSETQ. The CDR3 runs to 13 residues. This CDR3 reads CASSPLTRETQYF.

V and J are TRBV3-1 and TRBJ2-2. The CDR3 sequence is 12 residues long. Germline CDR1 is LGHDT and CDR2 is YNNKEL (reference sequence). The CDR3 reads CASSQGRGELFF.

The chain carries TRBV20-1 and TRBJ2-2; the D call from TCRdb, TRBD2, cannot be confirmed without DNA. This CDR3 is 14 amino acids long. Germline V lookup: CDR1 DFQATT, CDR2 SNEGSKA (reference sequence). Here the CDR3 reads CSAALAGGPGELFF.

CDR3: CAARGADNEQFF. The V call is TRBV24-1, the J call TRBJ2-1; TCRdb returns TRBD1, unconfirmable since there is no DNA. In germline, CDR1 is KGHDR, CDR2 SFDVKD. This CDR3 spans 12 amino acids.